These T cell receptor beta chains were read from a single sample in a study of breast tumors, draining lymph nodes, adjacent tissues. Using its own MiXCR run on the multiplex PCR reads, TCRdb lists one record per CDR3 protein. Here the sample spans roughly 80,000 distinct CDR3 sequences, approximately 19% being singletons. Input material: axillary lymph node tissue. These receptors came from a female donor with breast cancer. Some clones in this sample may be carry-over from other donors' samples. Each CDR3 is given with its conserved first and last residue. Fields, in order: J gene, V gene, CDR3 protein.

>TRBJ1-4|TRBV6-1
CASSERATNEKLFF
>TRBJ1-5|TRBV6-2/TRBV6-3
CASSYGGGSNQPQHF
>TRBJ2-5|TRBV3-1
CASSQHPGLAGEEAQYF
>TRBJ2-3|TRBV29-1
CSIRRGQGTDTQYF
>TRBJ1-6|TRBV5-1
CASSLGTNSPLHF
>TRBJ1-6|TRBV12-3/TRBV12-4
CASREGQINSPLHF
>TRBJ2-7|TRBV30
CAWSGLAGDEQYF
>TRBJ2-1|TRBV20-1
CSARAIHGTGKSSGNVYNEQFF
>TRBJ2-7|TRBV20-1
CSATDRGYEQYF
>TRBJ2-3|TRBV7-2
CASSFASGTWDTQYF
>TRBJ2-2|TRBV6-1
CASREYTGELFF
>TRBJ1-2|TRBV7-9
CASSTLTGDGYTF
>TRBJ1-1|TRBV7-6
CASSPEGGQRVEAFF
>TRBJ2-2|TRBV11-2
CASSLTSGSRRNTGELFF
>TRBJ2-3|TRBV27
CPPGTRDTQYF
>TRBJ2-3|TRBV24-1
CATSALRPGQGEETDTQYF
>TRBJ1-1|TRBV7-3
CASSRQGNTEAFF
>TRBJ2-7|TRBV5-1
CASSSGLAGGNEQYF
>TRBJ1-4|TRBV5-1
CASSSGQGNEKLFF
>TRBJ2-3|TRBV19
CASSRPLGSPGLGSSDTQYF
>TRBJ1-6|TRBV3-1
CASSLDRGGSNSPLHF
>TRBJ1-2|TRBV11-2
CASSRLRQGISGYTF
>TRBJ2-2|TRBV19
CASNLGLIAGELFF
>TRBJ2-3|TRBV7-9
CASSLERGPTYTQYF
>TRBJ2-1|TRBV6-5
CASSQPGLAGGPGQFF
>TRBJ2-1|TRBV11-1
CASRTMTTTYNEQFF
>TRBJ2-7|TRBV3-1
CASSNGQGWYEQYF
>TRBJ2-3|TRBV12-3/TRBV12-4
CASSFARPSDTQYF